Below, 23 T cell receptor beta chains from the same sample are listed, as sequenced in a study of CD8 T cells in Susac syndrome. cDNA came from 0.5 to 1 ug RNA primed by random hexamers. TCRdb passed the immunoSEQ multiplex PCR reads through MiXCR, listing each CDR3 protein once. The top ten hold around 0.1% of the sample, which has around 170,000 distinct CDR3 sequences, around 95% seen once. Source material: CD4+ T cells from PBMCs. The receptor set was obtained from a human donor with Susac syndrome.

The gene calls are TRBV30 and TRBJ2-1; 7 bases are a match to TRBD1. This CDR3 region has 15 residues. V shed 2 bases, J shed 7 bases, and the junction held 11 bases outside the gene matches. Germline V CDR1 and CDR2: GTSNPN, SVGIG (reference sequence). The CDR3 is CAWSPRAKGANEQFF. CDR3 in DNA: TGTGCCTGGAGTCCTAGGGCGAAGGGGGCGAATGAGCAGTTCTTC.

This chain joins TRBV7-8 and TRBJ2-7, with D tentatively TRBD1 (5 bases). Germline V gives CDR1 SGHVS, CDR2 FQNEAQ. Between the trimmed V and J ends, which lost 3 bases and 1 base, there was a span of 13 bases. The CDR3 length is 15 residues. CDR3 in DNA: TGTGCCAGCAGCTTCCAGGGTCGGGCTTCCTACGAGCAGTACTTC. Its protein is CASSFQGRASYEQYF.

The chain carries TRBV30 and TRBJ1-6; D is unclear. The CDR3 has 15 residues. Trimming left V 3 bases short and J 0 bases short, with 9 bases between. Germline V gene lookup returns CDR1 GTSNPN and CDR2 SVGIG (reference sequence). The CDR3: CAWSPGSSYNSPLHF. The CDR3 DNA follows: TGTGCCTGGAGCCCCGGGAGCTCCTATAATTCACCCCTCCACTTT.

This clonotype was seen only once. The rearrangement links TRBV7-8 to TRBJ1-3; D not resolved. Germline V gives CDR1 SGHVS, CDR2 FQNEAQ. Deletions cut 3 bases from V and 7 bases from J, with 7 bases between. There are 12 residues in the CDR3. The CDR3 DNA is TGTGCCAGCAGCTTTTCCCAGAACACCATATATTTT. It codes for CASSFSQNTIYF.

This rearrangement joins TRBV30 to TRBJ2-3, with TRBD2 identical over 8 bases. The length of the CDR3 is 15 residues. Germline CDR1 and CDR2: GTSNPN and SVGIG (reference sequence). J gave up 0 bases and V 3 bases, and 5 bases lay outside the gene matches. The DNA of the CDR3 is TGTGCCTGGAGCTACGGGACTAGAAGCACAGATACGCAGTATTTT. Its protein product is CAWSYGTRSTDTQYF.

The V call is TRBV11-2, the J call TRBJ2-7; 9 nucleotides align to TRBD1. The CDR3 loop spans 15 amino acids. Germline CDR1 reads SGHAT; CDR2 reads FQNNGV. The ends lost 6 bases at V and 3 bases at J; junction bases unmatched: 9. This chain's CDR3 is CASRPGTGRFYEQYF. The DNA of the CDR3 is TGTGCCAGCAGGCCCGGGACAGGGCGTTTCTACGAGCAGTACTTC.

The chain links TRBV30 to TRBJ2-1; 8 bases map to TRBD2. Germline V gene lookup returns CDR1 GTSNPN and CDR2 SVGIG (reference sequence). Losses at the gene ends were 4 bases for V and 0 bases for J; bases not matched to a gene: 11. The length of the CDR3 is 17 residues. In nucleotides, the CDR3 is TGTGCCTGGACCCGCTTCTTGACTAGCGACTCCTACAATGAGCAGTTCTTC. It codes for CAWTRFLTSDSYNEQFF.

The rearrangement joins TRBV6-1 to TRBJ1-6, with 10 bases aligning to TRBD1. Germline assignment: CDR1 MNHNS and CDR2 SASEGT. The CDR3 totals 13 residues. After removal of 10 bases from V and 6 bases from J, the junction contained 3 bases not matched to a gene. This CDR3 reads CATRTGGNSPLHF. CDR3 in DNA: TGTGCCACACGGACAGGGGGTAATTCACCCCTCCACTTT.

The V call is TRBV19, the J call TRBJ2-3; D unresolved. The V end was cut by 1 base, the J end by 0 bases, with 5 bases between. The CDR3 is 14 residues long. In germline, CDR1 is LNHDA, CDR2 SQIVND (reference sequence). The CDR3 loop is CASSIVGSTDTQYF. DNA for the CDR3: TGTGCCAGTAGTATAGTAGGGAGCACAGATACGCAGTATTTT.

The chain has TRBV12-3 or TRBV12-4 and TRBJ2-5; D perhaps matches TRBD1 (5 bases). With 2 bases removed from V and 4 bases from J, the gap between germline ends came to 14 bases. The CDR3 has 15 amino acids. The CDR3 spells CASSLPLGRAETQYF. The CDR3 DNA reads TGTGCCAGCAGTTTACCCCTCGGCAGGGCAGAGACCCAGTACTTC.

The chain joins TRBV11-2 to TRBJ1-2, with TRBD1 as a possible D gene (6 bases). Trimming took off 6 bases at V and 9 bases at J, with 17 bases between the two ends. Per germline, CDR1 SGHAT and CDR2 FQNNGV. The CDR3 is made up of 13 amino acids. The CDR3 sequence is CASSLRGEGSYTF. The CDR3 region has the DNA TGTGCCAGCAGTCTAAGGGGGGAAGGTAGCTACACCTTC.

This sequence joins TRBV9 and TRBJ2-1; 7 nucleotides agree with TRBD2. The CDR3 is 13 residues long. The germline V gene has CDR1 SGDLS and CDR2 YYNGEE. Germline trimming cut 0 bases from V and 9 bases from J; bases unmatched to any gene: 3. DNA of the CDR3: TGTGCCAGCAGCGTAGGCGGGGGAGGTGAGCAGTTCTTC. Its translation is CASSVGGGGEQFF. Supplemented by reference TRBV9 and TRBJ2-1, the full variable domain reads DSGVTQTPKHLITATGQRVTLRCSPRSGDLSVYWYQQSLDQGLQFLIQYYNGEERAKGNILERFSAQQFPDLHSELNLSSLELGDSALYFCASSVGGGGEQFFGPGTRLTVL.

The chain has TRBV5-6 and TRBJ2-6; unclear D gene. V lost 2 bases, J lost 2 bases, and 8 bases lay in between. Per the germline V gene, CDR1 is SGHDT and CDR2 is YYEEEE. The CDR3 contains 15 residues. The CDR3 bases are TGTGCCAGCAGCTTAGGGATCACTGGGGCCAACGTCCTGACTTTC. Translated: CASSLGITGANVLTF.

This clonotype appeared many times. This chain uses TRBV12-3 or TRBV12-4 with TRBJ2-5; D call uncertain. The CDR3 has 12 residues. V shed 8 bases and J shed 5 bases, with 12 bases lying between them. For the CDR3, the DNA is TGTGCCAGCTCGCTAGTTGGTGAGACCCAGTACTTC. Its translation is CASSLVGETQYF.

This rearrangement joins TRBV29-1 to TRBJ2-1; D is undetermined. V lost 6 bases to trimming and J lost 7 bases, with 19 bases between them. This CDR3 has 14 amino acids. Germline CDR1 and CDR2: SQVTM and ANQGSEA. CDR3 nucleotide sequence: TGCAGCGTGTGCCCTCAGATAGGAATTAATGAGCAGTTCTTC. Protein product: CSVCPQIGINEQFF.

V is TRBV7-2 and J is TRBJ1-6, with D unresolved. This CDR3 has 17 amino acids. Looked up from germline, CDR1 is SGHTA and CDR2 is FQGNSA. Trimming removed 1 base at V and 9 bases at J, with 19 bases between. CDR3 region: CASSLGRIAGRSSPLHF. The CDR3, as DNA: TGTGCCAGCAGCTTAGGACGGATAGCAGGTCGTAGTTCACCCCTCCACTTT.

This rearrangement joins TRBV7-9 to TRBJ2-7; TRBD1 aligns across 11 bases. With V trimmed by 5 bases and J by 4 bases, 4 bases remained unmatched. The CDR3 covers 14 residues. Per the germline V gene, CDR1 is SEHNR and CDR2 is FQNEAQ (reference sequence). The CDR3 is CASSAGTGGYEQYF. CDR3 coding DNA: TGTGCCAGCAGCGCCGGGACAGGGGGTTACGAGCAGTACTTC.

V is TRBV20-1 and J is TRBJ2-1; TRBD2 matches at 8 bases. This CDR3 region has 16 residues. The V segment lost 5 bases and the J segment 0 bases; nucleotides outside the gene matches: 9. Germline CDR1 DFQATT, CDR2 SNEGSKA (reference sequence). The CDR3: CSASLPRGGSYNEQFF. CDR3 nucleotides: TGCAGTGCTTCACTCCCCCGGGGGGGCTCCTACAATGAGCAGTTCTTC.

This chain joins TRBV4-2 and TRBJ2-2, with no clear D. Germline V gives CDR1 LGHNA, CDR2 YNFKEQ. Between the trimmed V and J ends, which lost 2 bases and 2 bases, there was a span of 6 bases. This CDR3 spans 14 amino acids. CDR3 bases: TGTGCCAGCAGCCAAATCGTAAACACCGGGGAGCTGTTTTTT. This translates into CASSQIVNTGELFF.

This clonotype was seen once. This rearrangement joins TRBV7-2 to TRBJ2-1; 10 bases line up with TRBD2. Trimming removed 5 bases from V and 9 bases from J; junction bases left unmatched: 19. Per the germline V gene, CDR1 is SGHTA and CDR2 is FQGNSA. The CDR3 is 18 amino acids. The CDR3 DNA follows: TGTGCCAGCAGCCCCCAAGGGGGCTGGAGCGGGGGGGCTGGTGAGCAGTTCTTC. Its translation: CASSPQGGWSGGAGEQFF.

The CDR3 is CASSLSRLAGTDTQYF. CDR3 coding DNA: TGTGCCAGCAGCTTATCAAGACTAGCGGGGACAGATACGCAGTATTTT. The gene calls are TRBV7-2 and TRBJ2-3, with 11 bases matching TRBD2. CDR3 length equals 16 residues. Germline V CDR1 and CDR2: SGHTA, FQGNSA. V lost 2 bases to trimming and J lost 3 bases; unmatched junction nucleotides: 4. Full variable domain (missing parts from reference TRBV7-2 and TRBJ2-3): GAGVSQSPSNKVTEKGKDVELRCDPISGHTALYWYRQSLGQGLEFLIYFQGNSAPDKSGLPSDRFSAERTGGSVSTLTIQRTQQEDSAVYLCASSLSRLAGTDTQYFGPGTRLTVL.

V gene TRBV5-4 combines with J gene TRBJ2-3; the D is unclear. Germline V gives CDR1 SGHNT, CDR2 YYREEE (reference sequence). The CDR3 contains 16 residues. V lost 3 bases to trimming and J lost 2 bases, with 16 bases between them. The CDR3 here is CASSSGPGILTDTQYF. The CDR3 bases are TGTGCCAGCAGCTCAGGACCAGGTATACTCACAGATACGCAGTATTTT.

V gene TRBV20-1 combines with J gene TRBJ2-1; 7 bases are a match to TRBD2. Trimming removed 6 bases from V and 6 bases from J; junction bases left unmatched: 11. Looked up from germline, CDR1 is DFQATT and CDR2 is SNEGSKA (reference sequence). The CDR3 is 14 residues long. This chain's CDR3 is CSANAGTTGNEQFF. CDR3 DNA sequence: TGCAGTGCCAACGCCGGGACTACCGGCAATGAGCAGTTCTTC.